The present T cell receptor beta chain was sequenced within a study of human T cells and chemical hapten exposure. One entry per CDR3 protein results from TCRdb running MiXCR on the RACE reads. This sample carries about 81,000 distinct CDR3 sequences, about 7.5% of them seen once, and the ten largest clones take roughly 1.6%. This clonotype was picked up a small number of times. V gave up 8 bases and J gave up 5 bases, with 15 bases separating them. The CDR3 length is 12 residues. The germline V gene encodes CDR1 SQVTM and CDR2 ANQGSEA. Time point defined: patch test 1, 2 weeks after DPC sensitization. Treatment described: therapeutic diphenylcyclopropenone sensitization with weekly scalp DPC.

The chain combines TRBV29-1 with TRBJ1-2; unclear D gene. The sequenced sample was whole blood, obtained in connection with sensitization to the hapten diphenylcyclopropenone (DPC). This TCR came from a woman younger than 45 with alopecia areata. Some clones in this sample may be carry-over from other donors' samples. CDR3 region: CSSNTAFYGYTF. The CDR3 region has the DNA TGCAGCTCCAACACAGCTTTTTATGGCTACACCTTC.